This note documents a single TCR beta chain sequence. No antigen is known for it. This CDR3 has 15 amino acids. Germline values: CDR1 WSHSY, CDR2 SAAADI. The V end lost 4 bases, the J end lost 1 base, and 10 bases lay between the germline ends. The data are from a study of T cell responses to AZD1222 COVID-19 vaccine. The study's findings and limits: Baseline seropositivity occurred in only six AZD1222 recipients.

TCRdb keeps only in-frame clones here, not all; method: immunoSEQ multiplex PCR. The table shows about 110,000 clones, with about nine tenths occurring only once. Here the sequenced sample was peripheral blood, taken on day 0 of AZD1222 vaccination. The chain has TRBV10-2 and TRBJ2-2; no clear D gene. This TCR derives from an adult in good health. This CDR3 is CASSVGRVNTGELFF. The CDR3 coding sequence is TGCGCCAGCAGTGTGGGAAGGGTGAACACCGGGGAGCTGTTTTTT.